The TCR beta chain under discussion was sequenced for a study of T cells expressing NK-cell markers. As for the study in general: Out of eight donors sequenced, seven tested HCMV-seropositive and the remaining one seronegative.

General observations from the study: Dominant NKG2C+ clonotypes accounted for about 1.0-8% of CD8+ T cells in more than 5 donors. Topping the CD3+CD56-NKG2C+ fraction as well were these clonotypes, in a handful of donors.

TCRdb reprocessed the 5' RACE reads and stores each CDR3 protein as one record, lacking DNA. The sample holds approximately 380,000 distinct CDR3 sequences. Concerning this clonotype itself: Its antigen remains unidentified.

Germline CDR1 is SGHRS and CDR2 is YFSETQ. CDR3 size: 13 residues. This receptor was identified in a man aged 18-70 years in good health. Sequencing input: blood T cells: a sorted CD56 or NKG2C T cell subset, CD4+ or CD8+ T cells, or bulk PBMC T cells (not recorded which). The V gene is TRBV5-1, the J gene TRBJ2-3. CDR3 region: CASTHLNTDTQYF.